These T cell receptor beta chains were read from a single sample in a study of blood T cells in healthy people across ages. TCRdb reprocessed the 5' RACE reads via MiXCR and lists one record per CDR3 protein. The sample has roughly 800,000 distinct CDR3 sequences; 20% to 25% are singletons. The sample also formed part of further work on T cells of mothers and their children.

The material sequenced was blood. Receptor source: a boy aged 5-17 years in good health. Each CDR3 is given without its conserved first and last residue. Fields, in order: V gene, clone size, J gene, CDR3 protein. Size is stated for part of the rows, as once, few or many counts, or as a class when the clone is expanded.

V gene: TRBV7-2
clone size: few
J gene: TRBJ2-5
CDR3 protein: ASSLSAGGGKTQY

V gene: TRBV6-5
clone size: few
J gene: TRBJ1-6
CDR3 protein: ASSYTGQGSSYNSPLH

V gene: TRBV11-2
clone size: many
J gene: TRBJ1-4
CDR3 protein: ASTRSAGGSSEKLF

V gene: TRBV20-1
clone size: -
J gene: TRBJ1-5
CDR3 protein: SASSGYSNQPQH

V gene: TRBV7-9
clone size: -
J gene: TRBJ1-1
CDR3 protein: ASSLAFPGSRNTEAF

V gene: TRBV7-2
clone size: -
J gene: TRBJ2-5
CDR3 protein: ASSLLGLF

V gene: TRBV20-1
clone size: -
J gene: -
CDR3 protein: SATRTGVPCEQY

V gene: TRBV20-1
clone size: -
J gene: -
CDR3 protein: SASGRYGETQY

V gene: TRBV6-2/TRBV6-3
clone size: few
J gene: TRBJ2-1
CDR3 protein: ASTKGVINEQF

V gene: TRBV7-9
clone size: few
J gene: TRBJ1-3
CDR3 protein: ASSSDRWLAGNTIY

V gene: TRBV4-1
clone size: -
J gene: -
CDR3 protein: ASSQDFGGSYEQY

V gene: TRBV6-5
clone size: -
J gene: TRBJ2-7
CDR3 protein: AVAGRGAGSYEQY

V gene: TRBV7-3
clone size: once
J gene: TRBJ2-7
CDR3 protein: ASSPPSGASSYEQY

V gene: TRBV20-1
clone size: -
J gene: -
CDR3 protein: SVDSGGANYEQY

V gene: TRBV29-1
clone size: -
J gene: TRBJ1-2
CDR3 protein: SVPGSSYGYT

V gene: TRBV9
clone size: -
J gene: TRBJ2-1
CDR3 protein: ASGRGAEQF

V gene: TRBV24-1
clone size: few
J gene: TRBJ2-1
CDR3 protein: ATGTNRGRTYNEQF

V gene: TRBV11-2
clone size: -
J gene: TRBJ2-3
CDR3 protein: ASGLGAGGADTQY

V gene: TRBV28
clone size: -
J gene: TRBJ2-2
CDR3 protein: ASSPQGPTGELF

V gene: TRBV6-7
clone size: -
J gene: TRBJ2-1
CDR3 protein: ASSYSTRNNEQF

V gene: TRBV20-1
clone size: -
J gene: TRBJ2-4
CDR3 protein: SAREWGSSKNIQY

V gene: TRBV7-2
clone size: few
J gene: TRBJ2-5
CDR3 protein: ASSQTDSQY

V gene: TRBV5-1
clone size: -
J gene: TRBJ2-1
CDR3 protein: ASSFGLAGNNEQF

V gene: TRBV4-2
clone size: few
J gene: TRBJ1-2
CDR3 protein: ASSQDQGAGGYT

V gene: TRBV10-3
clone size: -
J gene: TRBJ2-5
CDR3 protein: AISEFERGRETQY

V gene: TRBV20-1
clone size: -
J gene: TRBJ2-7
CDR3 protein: SARDSGIDYEQY

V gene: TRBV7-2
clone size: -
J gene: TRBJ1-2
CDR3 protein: ASSSRVAGGYT

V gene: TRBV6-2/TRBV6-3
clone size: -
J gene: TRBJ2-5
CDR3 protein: ASSYTAGGVEETQY

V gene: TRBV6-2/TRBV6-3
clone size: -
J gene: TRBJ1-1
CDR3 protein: ASSYAQVYTEAF

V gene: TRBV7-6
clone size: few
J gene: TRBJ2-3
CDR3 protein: ASSLRGTRETDTQY

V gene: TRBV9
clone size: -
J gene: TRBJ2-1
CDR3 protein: ASSVAAGDYNEQF

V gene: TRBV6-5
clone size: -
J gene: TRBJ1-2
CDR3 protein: ASSRTRQFGYGYT

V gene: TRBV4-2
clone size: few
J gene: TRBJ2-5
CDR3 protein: ASSQDTASGGLETQY

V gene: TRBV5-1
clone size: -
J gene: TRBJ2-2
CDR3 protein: ASSLVETGELF

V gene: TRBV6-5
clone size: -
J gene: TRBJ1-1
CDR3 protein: ASTLTRQTPEAF

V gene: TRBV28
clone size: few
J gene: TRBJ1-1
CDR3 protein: ASSLAPSLAF

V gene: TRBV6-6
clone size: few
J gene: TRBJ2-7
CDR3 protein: ASSYSTGASDYEQY

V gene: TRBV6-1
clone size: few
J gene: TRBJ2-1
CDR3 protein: ASRAAGVVSLLRSYNEQF

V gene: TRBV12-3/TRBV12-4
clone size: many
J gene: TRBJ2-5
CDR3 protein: ASSPRLAGEETQY

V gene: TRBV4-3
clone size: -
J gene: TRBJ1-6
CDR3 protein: ASSQDLWNRDSPLH

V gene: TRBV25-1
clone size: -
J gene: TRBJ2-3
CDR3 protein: ASSVTLAGAVNRDTQY

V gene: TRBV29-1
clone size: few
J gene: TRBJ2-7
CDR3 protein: SVEGRGQGIYEQY

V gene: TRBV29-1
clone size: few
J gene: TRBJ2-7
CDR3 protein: SVEIGKTDTYEQY

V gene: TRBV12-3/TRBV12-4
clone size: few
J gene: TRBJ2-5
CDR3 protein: ASSLVLAGGSQETQY

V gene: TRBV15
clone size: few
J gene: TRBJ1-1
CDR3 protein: ATSETGRRVGDTEAF

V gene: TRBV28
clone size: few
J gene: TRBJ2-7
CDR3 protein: ASITSDSYEQY

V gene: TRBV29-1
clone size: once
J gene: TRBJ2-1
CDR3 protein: SVEGLAGGPRSSYNEQF

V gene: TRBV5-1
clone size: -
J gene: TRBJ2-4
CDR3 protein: ASSSGLLQGVRY

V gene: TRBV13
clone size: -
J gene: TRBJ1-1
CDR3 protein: ASSLSRFALNTEAF

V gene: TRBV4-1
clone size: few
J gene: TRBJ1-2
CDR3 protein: ASSQVGGRVVGYT